The 23 T cell receptor beta chains below all came from one sample that was sequenced in a study of blood T cell repertoires in COVID-19. TCRdb's copy holds only in-frame clones and misses some; the assay was immunoSEQ multiplex PCR. The sample holds approximately 210,000 clones, roughly nine tenths seen once. The sequenced sample was peripheral blood. The receptor source for this set is a man in his forties or fifties with acute or convalescent COVID-19.

Comments on this clone: The identical CDR3 is also encoded by other nucleotide sequences in the sample. This rearrangement joins TRBV5-1 to TRBJ1-2; perhaps TRBD1 as D (5 bases). This CDR3 is 12 amino acids long. Looked up from germline, CDR1 is SGHRS and CDR2 is YFSETQ. V was trimmed by 4 bases and J by 4 bases, leaving 8 bases between them. This CDR3 reads CASSPQGYGYTF. In nucleotides, the CDR3 is TGCGCCAGCAGCCCCCAGGGCTATGGCTACACCTTC. Filled out from reference TRBV5-1 and TRBJ1-2, the complete variable domain reads KAGVTQTPRYLIKTRGQQVTLSCSPISGHRSVSWYQQTPGQGLQFLFEYFSETQRNKGNFPGRFSGRQFSNSRSEMNVSTLELGDSALYLCASSPQGYGYTFGSGTRLTVV.

As for this clone: In the same sample, other DNA sequences code for this CDR3. The chain employs TRBV25-1 and TRBJ2-7; a weak D match, TRBD1 (5 bases). Deletions cut 2 bases from V and 4 bases from J, with 6 bases between. The V gene's germline CDR1 is MGHDK and CDR2 SYGVNS. The CDR3 is made up of 12 amino acids. The CDR3, as DNA: TGTGCCAGCAGTGAACAGGGTTACGAGCAGTACTTC. Residues: CASSEQGYEQYF.

V and J are TRBV3-1 (or the pseudogene TRBV3-2) and TRBJ1-5, with no clear D. V lost 3 bases and J lost 6, with 12 bases in between. The CDR3 extends over 14 amino acids. CDR1 is LGHDT, CDR2 YNNKEL, per germline (reference sequence). In DNA form, the CDR3 reads TGTGCCAGCAGCCATACCGGGGTGGGTCAGCCCCAGCATTTT. Its protein product is CASSHTGVGQPQHF.

V usage is TRBV4-1 and J usage is TRBJ2-6; D possibly corresponds to TRBD2 (5 bases). Looked up from germline, CDR1 is MGHRA and CDR2 is YSYEKL. The CDR3 length is 17 residues. V lost 0 bases, J lost 0 bases, and 9 bases lay in between. CDR3 residues: CASSQDPGLSGANVLTF. The DNA of the CDR3 is TGCGCCAGCAGCCAAGATCCCGGACTCTCTGGGGCCAACGTCCTGACTTTC.

This clone has only one observation. The rearrangement joins TRBV28 to TRBJ2-7; perhaps TRBD1 as D (6 bases). From germline, CDR1 is MDHEN and CDR2 SYDVKM. This CDR3 region has 14 residues. Trimming shortened V by 6 bases and J by 2 bases, and 14 bases separated the two germline ends. This CDR3 is CASRPGQPPYEQYF. The CDR3 nucleotides read TGTGCCAGCAGGCCGGGACAACCTCCCTACGAGCAGTACTTC. The whole variable domain, remainder taken from reference TRBV28 and TRBJ2-7, is DVKVTQSSRYLVKRTGEKVFLECVQDMDHENMFWYRQDPGLGLRLIYFSYDVKMKEKGDIPEGYSVSREKKERFSLILESASTNQTSMYLCASRPGQPPYEQYFGPGTRLTVT.

The chain employs TRBV13 and TRBJ2-1; TRBD1 matches 9 bases. The CDR3 is 15 residues long. V shed 5 bases and J 2 bases; nucleotides not matched to a gene: 4. Germline V gene sequence: CDR1 PRHDT, CDR2 FYEKMQ (reference sequence). CDR3 nucleotide sequence: TGTGCCAGCAGCGACCGGGACAGGGCCTACAATGAGCAGTTCTTC. Translated, it gives CASSDRDRAYNEQFF.

The chain is built from TRBV27 and TRBJ2-7; 11 bases are a match to TRBD1. This CDR3 spans 14 amino acids. Germline V gene data show CDR1 as MNHEY and CDR2 as SMNVEV (reference sequence). Trimming cost V 8 bases and J 3 bases; bases outside gene matches: 6. The CDR3 coding sequence is TGTGCCAGCGGAGCCGGGACAGGGGGCTACGAGCAGTACTTC. Amino acid sequence: CASGAGTGGYEQYF.

The chain has TRBV30 and TRBJ1-2; the D is unclear. The CDR3 length is 10 residues. Per the germline V gene, CDR1 is GTSNPN and CDR2 is SVGIG (reference sequence). V was trimmed by 4 bases and J by 6 bases, leaving 6 bases between them. The chain's CDR3 is CAWKLDGYTF. In DNA form, the CDR3 reads TGTGCCTGGAAATTAGATGGCTACACCTTC.

This clone has only one observation. The genes are TRBV28 and TRBJ2-7; 9 nucleotides align to TRBD1. The CDR3 has 15 amino acids. V was clipped by 7 bases and J by 5 bases; unmatched bases: 12. CDR1 and CDR2 (germline): MDHEN, SYDVKM. The CDR3 protein is CASNTIGQGIHEQYF. Written as DNA, the CDR3 is TGTGCCAGCAATACGATAGGACAGGGGATACACGAGCAGTACTTC.

The CDR3: CASSLQSGLYSGNTIYF. CDR3 bases: TGCGCCAGCAGCCTTCAATCAGGGCTCTACTCTGGAAACACCATATATTTT. This sequence joins TRBV5-1 and TRBJ1-3; possibly TRBD1 for D (5 bases). Trimming cost V 4 bases and J 0 bases, with 17 bases left between them. Germline CDR1 is SGHRS and CDR2 is YFSETQ. The length of the CDR3 is 17 residues. Full variable domain (missing parts from reference TRBV5-1 and TRBJ1-3): KAGVTQTPRYLIKTRGQQVTLSCSPISGHRSVSWYQQTPGQGLQFLFEYFSETQRNKGNFPGRFSGRQFSNSRSEMNVSTLELGDSALYLCASSLQSGLYSGNTIYFGEGSWLTVV.

V gene TRBV5-1 combines with J gene TRBJ2-7; the match to TRBD1 covers 11 bases. The CDR3 has 14 amino acids. Germline CDR1 reads SGHRS; CDR2 reads YFSETQ. Trimming cost V 4 bases and J 2 bases; bases outside gene matches: 2. CDR3 residues: CASSPDRGPYEQYF. The CDR3 DNA is TGCGCCAGCAGCCCGGACAGGGGGCCCTACGAGCAGTACTTC. Supplemented by reference TRBV5-1 and TRBJ2-7, the full variable domain reads KAGVTQTPRYLIKTRGQQVTLSCSPISGHRSVSWYQQTPGQGLQFLFEYFSETQRNKGNFPGRFSGRQFSNSRSEMNVSTLELGDSALYLCASSPDRGPYEQYFGPGTRLTVT.

This clone was detected only once. The J gene is TRBJ2-7, the V gene TRBV28; D is perhaps TRBD1 (6 bases). The CDR3 covers 11 residues. The germline V gene has CDR1 MDHEN and CDR2 SYDVKM. Trimming pared 8 bases from V and 3 bases from J, leaving 8 bases between. As DNA, the CDR3 is TGTGCCAGCCAGGGGAACTACGAGCAGTACTTC. Its protein product is CASQGNYEQYF.

The chain recombines TRBV7-9 with TRBJ2-1, with a possible D match to TRBD1 (5 bases). The V and J ends lost 5 bases and 16 bases respectively, with 18 bases between them. The CDR3 extends over 12 amino acids. CDR1 SEHNR and CDR2 FQNEAQ come from the germline V gene (reference sequence). CDR3 in amino acids: CASSLSSETEFF. CDR3 nucleotides: TGTGCCAGCAGCCTATCCAGCGAGACAGAATTCTTC.

The chain has TRBV7-9 and TRBJ1-1, with 9 positions matching TRBD1. The CDR3 is made up of 16 amino acids. With 6 bases clipped from V and 1 base from J, the junction kept 9 bases outside the gene matches. Germline values: CDR1 SEHNR, CDR2 FQNEAQ (reference sequence). CDR3 bases: TGTGCCAGCAGGGGGTACAGGGGGCGATGGAACACTGAAGCTTTCTTT. It encodes CASRGYRGRWNTEAFF.

J is TRBJ1-2 and V is TRBV30; TRBD1 is a possible D gene (6 bases). The CDR3 extends over 13 amino acids. Germline values: CDR1 GTSNPN, CDR2 SVGIG (reference sequence). The ends were cut back, 0 bases at V and 3 bases at J, with 8 bases in the middle. The CDR3 loop reads CAWSVDSDYGYTF. CDR3 coding DNA: TGTGCCTGGAGTGTGGACAGCGACTATGGCTACACCTTC.

This clone has a single count. The chain uses TRBV11-2 and TRBJ2-7; perhaps TRBD2 as D (5 bases). The CDR3 extends over 12 amino acids. Per the germline V gene, CDR1 is SGHAT and CDR2 is FQNNGV. Deletions cut 5 bases from V and 4 bases from J, with 9 bases between. The CDR3 nucleotides are TGTGCCAGCAGCGTACTAGGATACGAGCAGTACTTC. Amino acids: CASSVLGYEQYF.

The V gene is TRBV5-4, the J gene TRBJ2-5; possible D gene TRBD2, 7 bases. This CDR3 comprises 15 residues. Germline CDR1 SGHNT, CDR2 YYREEE (reference sequence). V lost 0 bases and J 5 bases, leaving 14 bases between the germline ends. The CDR3 DNA follows: TGTGCCAGCAGCTTGGAATCGGGGGGCTGGGAGACCCAGTACTTC. Its translation is CASSLESGGWETQYF.

The chain links TRBV12-3 or TRBV12-4 to TRBJ2-7; TRBD1 matches at 8 bases. V shed 3 bases and J 7 bases; nucleotides not matched to a gene: 5. The CDR3 length is 13 residues. This chain's CDR3 is CASSLDRVREQYF. CDR3 nucleotides: TGTGCCAGCAGTTTGGACAGGGTTCGGGAGCAGTACTTC.

V gene TRBV7-9 combines with J gene TRBJ1-3, with D possibly matching TRBD1 (5 bases). V was trimmed by 5 bases and J by 0 bases, leaving 17 bases between them. The CDR3 has 17 residues. CDR1 SEHNR and CDR2 FQNEAQ come from the germline V gene (reference sequence). In nucleotides, the CDR3 is TGTGCCAGCAGCGTAAGGGGCCCCAACCCCTCTGGAAACACCATATATTTT. Amino acid sequence: CASSVRGPNPSGNTIYF.

V and J are TRBV6-1 and TRBJ2-2, with 7 bases lining up with TRBD2. The germline V gene has CDR1 MNHNS and CDR2 SASEGT. The junction had 7 bases not matched to a gene; V was cut back by 3 bases and J by 3 bases. The CDR3 is 16 residues long. Here the CDR3 reads CASSDTGTTYTGELFF. CDR3 DNA sequence: TGTGCCAGCAGTGATACTGGGACTACCTACACCGGGGAGCTGTTTTTT.

The chain carries TRBV5-6 and TRBJ2-7, with 9 nucleotides matching TRBD1. The CDR3 length is 17 residues. The germline gives CDR1 SGHDT, CDR2 YYEEEE. The V segment lost 4 bases and the J segment 1 base; nucleotides outside the gene matches: 12. The chain's CDR3 is CASSPTGGDRISYEQYF. In DNA, the CDR3 is TGTGCCAGCAGCCCTACAGGGGGCGATCGAATATCCTACGAGCAGTACTTC.

The chain employs TRBV20-1 and TRBJ2-1, with D maybe TRBD2 (5 bases). V lost 3 bases and J lost 2, with 11 bases in between. Germline-derived CDR1 and CDR2 are DFQATT and SNEGSKA (reference sequence). This CDR3 region has 14 residues. As DNA, the CDR3 is TGCAGTGCTAGTCGCGGGCCTCCCTACAATGAGCAGTTCTTC. Encoded protein: CSASRGPPYNEQFF.

The chain recombines TRBV18 with TRBJ2-7; D gene unclear. Trimming left V 2 bases short and J 6 bases short, with 17 bases between. Germline lookup yields CDR1 KGHSH and CDR2 LQKENI. CDR3 size: 15 residues. The CDR3 nucleotides read TGTGCCAGCTCACCAGGTTATGTTTTAGCAGTCGAGCAGTACTTC. Amino acids: CASSPGYVLAVEQYF.